What follows is one T cell receptor beta chain and its context. Its target is not known. The data stem from a study of vaccination effects on CD4 cells after COVID-19. The culture ran for 10 days before CD4+ T cells were isolated. Each participant was given two doses of one vaccine (BNT162b2 or mRNA-1273). This CDR3 comprises 15 residues. Here immunoSEQ multiplex PCR was the method, and the copy in TCRdb shows in-frame clones only, minus some. Here the sample spans about 45,000 clones, about 70% being singletons. Sequences were derived from CD4+ T cells from PBMCs cultured without peptide, sampled after COVID-19 vaccination. The chain uses TRBV21-1 and TRBJ1-4; the D call TRBD1 from the table was never checked on the DNA. TRBV21-1 is a pseudogene locus. The sequence was collected from a human donor who received a COVID-19 vaccine. CDR3 sequence reads: CASRIEQDDNEKLFF. The CDR3 DNA reads as TGTGCCAGCAGAATAGAACAGGATGATAATGAAAAACTGTTTTTT.